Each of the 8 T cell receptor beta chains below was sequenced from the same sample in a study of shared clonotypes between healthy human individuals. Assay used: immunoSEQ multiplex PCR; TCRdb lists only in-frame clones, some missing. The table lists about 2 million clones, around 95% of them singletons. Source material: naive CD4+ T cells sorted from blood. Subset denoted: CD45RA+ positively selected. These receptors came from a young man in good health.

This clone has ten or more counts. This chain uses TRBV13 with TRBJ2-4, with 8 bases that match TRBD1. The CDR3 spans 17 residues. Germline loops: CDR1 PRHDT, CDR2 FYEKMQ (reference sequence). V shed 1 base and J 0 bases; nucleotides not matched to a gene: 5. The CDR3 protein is CASSLVGQGLAKNIQYF. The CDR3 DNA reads TGTGCCAGCAGCTTAGTCGGACAGGGCTTAGCCAAAAACATTCAGTACTTC. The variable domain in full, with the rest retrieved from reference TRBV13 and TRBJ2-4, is AAGVIQSPRHLIKEKRETATLKCYPIPRHDTVYWYQQGPGQDPQFLISFYEKMQSDKGSIPDRFSAQQFSDYHSELNMSSLELGDSALYFCASSLVGQGLAKNIQYFGAGTRLSVL.

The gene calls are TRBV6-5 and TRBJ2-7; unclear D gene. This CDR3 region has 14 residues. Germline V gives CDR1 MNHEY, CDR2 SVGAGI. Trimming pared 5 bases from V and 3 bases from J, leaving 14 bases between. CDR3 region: CASSQPGSHYEQYF. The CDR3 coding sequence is TGTGCCAGCAGTCAGCCAGGCTCTCACTACGAGCAGTACTTC.

The CDR3 is CASRGTGGGYGYTF. The CDR3 nucleotides are TGTGCCAGCAGGGGGACAGGGGGCGGGTATGGCTACACCTTC. V gene TRBV27 combines with J gene TRBJ1-2, with 12 bases that match TRBD1. V lost 6 bases to trimming and J lost 5 bases; unmatched junction nucleotides: 4. The CDR3 consists of 14 residues. Germline lookup yields CDR1 MNHEY and CDR2 SMNVEV (reference sequence).

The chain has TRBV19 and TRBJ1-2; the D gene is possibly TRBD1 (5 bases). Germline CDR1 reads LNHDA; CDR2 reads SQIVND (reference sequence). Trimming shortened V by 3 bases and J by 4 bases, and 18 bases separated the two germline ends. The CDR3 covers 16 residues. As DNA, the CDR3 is TGTGCCAGTAGTATCTTCGGGGCAGACACCACCTATGGCTACACCTTC. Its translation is CASSIFGADTTYGYTF.

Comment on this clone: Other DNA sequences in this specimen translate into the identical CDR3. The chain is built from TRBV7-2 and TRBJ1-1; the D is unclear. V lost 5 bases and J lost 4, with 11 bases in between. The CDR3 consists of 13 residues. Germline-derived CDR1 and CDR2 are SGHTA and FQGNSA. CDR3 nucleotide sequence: TGTGCCAGCAGCCCTCCGGGAGGCACTGAAGCTTTCTTT. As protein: CASSPPGGTEAFF.

CDR3 region: CASSQGQGAVEQYF. DNA for the CDR3: TGCGCCAGCAGTCAGGGACAGGGGGCGGTCGAGCAGTACTTC. The chain joins TRBV10-2 to TRBJ2-7; 12 bases align to TRBD1. The germline gives CDR1 WSHSY, CDR2 SAAADI. CDR3 length: 14 residues. J gave up 6 bases and V 5 bases, and 5 bases lay outside the gene matches.

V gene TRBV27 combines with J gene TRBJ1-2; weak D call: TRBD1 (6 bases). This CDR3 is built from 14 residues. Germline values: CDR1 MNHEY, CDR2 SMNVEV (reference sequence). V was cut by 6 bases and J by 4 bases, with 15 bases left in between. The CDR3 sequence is CASSLGQQSYGYTF. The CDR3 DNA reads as TGTGCCAGCAGCCTTGGACAGCAGTCCTATGGCTACACCTTC.

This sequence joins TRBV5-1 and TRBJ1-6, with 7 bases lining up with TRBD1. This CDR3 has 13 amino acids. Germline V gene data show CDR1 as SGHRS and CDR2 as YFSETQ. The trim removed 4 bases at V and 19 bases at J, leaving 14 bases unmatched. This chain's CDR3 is CASSPGDRERPHF. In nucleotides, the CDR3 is TGCGCCAGCAGCCCAGGTGACAGGGAAAGGCCTCACTTT. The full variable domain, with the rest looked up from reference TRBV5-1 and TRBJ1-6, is KAGVTQTPRYLIKTRGQQVTLSCSPISGHRSVSWYQQTPGQGLQFLFEYFSETQRNKGNFPGRFSGRQFSNSRSEMNVSTLELGDSALYLCASSPGDRERPHFGNGTRLTVT.